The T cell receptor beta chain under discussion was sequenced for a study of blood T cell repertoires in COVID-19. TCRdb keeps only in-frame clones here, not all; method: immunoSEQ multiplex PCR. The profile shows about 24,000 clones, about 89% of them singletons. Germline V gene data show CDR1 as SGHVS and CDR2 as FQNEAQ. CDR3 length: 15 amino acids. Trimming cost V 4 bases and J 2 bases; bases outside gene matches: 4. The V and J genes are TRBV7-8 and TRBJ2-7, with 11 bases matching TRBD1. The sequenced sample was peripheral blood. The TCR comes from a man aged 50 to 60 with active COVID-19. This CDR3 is CASSSLGQGAYEQYF. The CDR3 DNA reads TGTGCCAGCAGCTCGTTGGGACAGGGGGCCTACGAGCAGTACTTC.